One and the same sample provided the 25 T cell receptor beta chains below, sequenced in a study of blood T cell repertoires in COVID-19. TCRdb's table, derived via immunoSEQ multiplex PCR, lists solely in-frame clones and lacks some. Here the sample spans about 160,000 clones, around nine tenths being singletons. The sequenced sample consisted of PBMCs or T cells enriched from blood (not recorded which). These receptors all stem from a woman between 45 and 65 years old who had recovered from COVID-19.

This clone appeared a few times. The CDR3 protein is CASTGNTEAFF. The CDR3 DNA sequence: TGTGCCAGTACAGGGAACACTGAAGCTTTCTTT. The chain uses TRBV5-6 and TRBJ1-1; D perhaps matches TRBD1 (5 bases). This CDR3 contains 11 residues. V lost 8 bases and J 1 base, leaving 6 bases between the germline ends. Germline CDR1 is SGHDT and CDR2 is YYEEEE.

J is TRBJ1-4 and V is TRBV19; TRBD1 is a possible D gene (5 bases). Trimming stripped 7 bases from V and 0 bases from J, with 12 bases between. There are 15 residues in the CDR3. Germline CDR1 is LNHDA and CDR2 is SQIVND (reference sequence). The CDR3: CASKGRDATNEKLFF. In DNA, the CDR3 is TGTGCCAGTAAAGGCAGGGATGCAACTAATGAAAAACTGTTTTTT.

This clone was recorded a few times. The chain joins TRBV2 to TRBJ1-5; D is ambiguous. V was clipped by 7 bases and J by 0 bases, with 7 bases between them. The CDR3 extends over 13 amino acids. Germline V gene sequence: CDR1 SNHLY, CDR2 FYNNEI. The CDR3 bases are TGTGCCAGCAACGGGAATAGCAATCAGCCCCAGCATTTT. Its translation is CASNGNSNQPQHF. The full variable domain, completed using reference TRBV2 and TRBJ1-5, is EPEVTQTPSHQVTQMGQEVILRCVPISNHLYFYWYRQILGQKVEFLVSFYNNEISEKSEIFDDQFSVERPDGSNFTLKIRSTKLEDSAMYFCASNGNSNQPQHFGDGTRLSIL.

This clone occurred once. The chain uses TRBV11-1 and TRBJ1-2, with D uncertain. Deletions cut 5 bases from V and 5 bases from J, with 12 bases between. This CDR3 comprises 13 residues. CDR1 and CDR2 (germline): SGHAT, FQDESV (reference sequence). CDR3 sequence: CASSPGISYGYTF. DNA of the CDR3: TGTGCCAGCAGCCCCGGGATTTCATATGGCTACACCTTC.

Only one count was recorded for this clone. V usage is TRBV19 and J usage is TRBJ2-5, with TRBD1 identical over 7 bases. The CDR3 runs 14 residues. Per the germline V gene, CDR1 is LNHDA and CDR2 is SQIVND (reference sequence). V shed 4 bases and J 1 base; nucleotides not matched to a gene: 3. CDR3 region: CASSKRQGQETQYF. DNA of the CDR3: TGTGCCAGTAGTAAACGACAGGGCCAAGAGACCCAGTACTTC.

This CDR3 reads CASSLLAGSEYTQYF. The CDR3 DNA follows: TGTGCCAGCAGCTTACTAGCGGGGTCCGAATATACGCAGTATTTT. This chain connects TRBV13 to TRBJ2-3, with 9 positions matching TRBD2. The CDR3 length is 15 residues. The trim removed 2 bases at V and 7 bases at J, leaving 7 bases unmatched. Germline assignment: CDR1 PRHDT and CDR2 FYEKMQ (reference sequence).

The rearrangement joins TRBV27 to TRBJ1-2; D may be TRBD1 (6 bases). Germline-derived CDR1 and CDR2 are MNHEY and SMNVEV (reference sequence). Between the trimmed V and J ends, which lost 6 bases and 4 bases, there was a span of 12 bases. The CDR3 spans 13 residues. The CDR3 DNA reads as TGTGCCAGCAGCAGCAGGGGCGGCTATGGCTACACCTTC. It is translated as CASSSRGGYGYTF.

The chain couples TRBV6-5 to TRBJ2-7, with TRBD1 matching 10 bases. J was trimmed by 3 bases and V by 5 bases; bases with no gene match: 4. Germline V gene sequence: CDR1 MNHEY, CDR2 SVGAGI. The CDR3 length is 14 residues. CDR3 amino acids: CASSRTGGSYEQYF. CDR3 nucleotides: TGTGCCAGCAGTCGGACAGGGGGGAGCTACGAGCAGTACTTC.

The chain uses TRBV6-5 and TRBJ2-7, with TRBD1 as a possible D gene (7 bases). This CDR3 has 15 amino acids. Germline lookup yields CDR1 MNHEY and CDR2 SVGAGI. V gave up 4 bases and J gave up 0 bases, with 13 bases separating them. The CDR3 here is CASSSPGDSSYEQYF. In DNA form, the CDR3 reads TGTGCCAGCAGTTCGCCGGGGGACAGCTCCTACGAGCAGTACTTC.

CDR3 loop: CASSLALRGRETQYF. The CDR3 DNA reads as TGTGCCAGCAGCTTAGCGCTTCGGGGGAGGGAGACCCAGTACTTC. The chain carries TRBV7-2 and TRBJ2-5; a possible D gene is TRBD2 (6 bases). This CDR3 contains 15 residues. V was pared by 0 bases and J by 5 bases, with 13 bases between. CDR1 and CDR2 from the germline V gene are SGHTA and FQGNSA.

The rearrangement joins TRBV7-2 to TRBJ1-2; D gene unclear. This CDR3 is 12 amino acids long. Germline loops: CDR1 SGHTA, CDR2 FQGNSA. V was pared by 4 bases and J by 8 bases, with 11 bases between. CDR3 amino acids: CASSSYTKGYTF. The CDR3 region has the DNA TGTGCCAGCAGCTCCTATACTAAAGGCTACACCTTC. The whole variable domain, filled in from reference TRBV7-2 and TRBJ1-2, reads GAGVSQSPSNKVTEKGKDVELRCDPISGHTALYWYRQSLGQGLEFLIYFQGNSAPDKSGLPSDRFSAERTGGSVSTLTIQRTQQEDSAVYLCASSSYTKGYTFGSGTRLTVV.

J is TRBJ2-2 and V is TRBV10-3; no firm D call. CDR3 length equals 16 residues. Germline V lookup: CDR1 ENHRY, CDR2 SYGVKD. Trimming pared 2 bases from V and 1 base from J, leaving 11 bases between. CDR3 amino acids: CAISEASMRNTGELFF. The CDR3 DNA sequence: TGTGCCATCAGTGAGGCCTCCATGCGGAACACCGGGGAGCTGTTTTTT.

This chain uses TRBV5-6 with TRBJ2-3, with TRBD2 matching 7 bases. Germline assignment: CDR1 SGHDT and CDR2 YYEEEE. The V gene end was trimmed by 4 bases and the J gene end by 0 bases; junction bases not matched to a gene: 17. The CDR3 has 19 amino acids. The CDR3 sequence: CASSPGRGSILSSTDTQYF. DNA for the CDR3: TGTGCCAGCAGCCCCGGGCGGGGGAGCATCCTATCTAGCACAGATACGCAGTATTTT.

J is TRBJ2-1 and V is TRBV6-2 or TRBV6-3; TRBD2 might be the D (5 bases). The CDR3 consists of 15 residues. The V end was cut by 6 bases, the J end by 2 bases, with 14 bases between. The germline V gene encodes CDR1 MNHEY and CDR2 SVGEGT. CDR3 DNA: TGTGCCAGCAGCCCTGACTATTTACCCTACAATGAGCAGTTCTTC. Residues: CASSPDYLPYNEQFF.

For the CDR3, the DNA is TGCAGTGCAAACAGGGATCCTGGCTACACCTTC. Its translation is CSANRDPGYTF. The rearrangement uses TRBV20-1 and TRBJ1-2, with D perhaps TRBD1 (6 bases). V lost 6 bases and J lost 7, with 12 bases in between. Per germline, CDR1 DFQATT and CDR2 SNEGSKA (reference sequence). The CDR3 has 11 residues.

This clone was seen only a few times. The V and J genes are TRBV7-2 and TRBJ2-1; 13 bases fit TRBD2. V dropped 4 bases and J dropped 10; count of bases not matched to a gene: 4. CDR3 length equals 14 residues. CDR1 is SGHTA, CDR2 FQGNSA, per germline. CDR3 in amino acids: CASSSRTSGGEQFF. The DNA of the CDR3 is TGTGCCAGCAGCTCGAGGACTAGCGGGGGCGAGCAGTTCTTC.

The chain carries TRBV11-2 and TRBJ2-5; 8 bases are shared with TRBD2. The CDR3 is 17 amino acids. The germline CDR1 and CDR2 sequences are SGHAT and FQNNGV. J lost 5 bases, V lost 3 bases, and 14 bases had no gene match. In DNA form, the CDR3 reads TGTGCCAGCAGCTTGCGGCTAGCGGGCCTCCTGGGGGAGACCCAGTACTTC. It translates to CASSLRLAGLLGETQYF.

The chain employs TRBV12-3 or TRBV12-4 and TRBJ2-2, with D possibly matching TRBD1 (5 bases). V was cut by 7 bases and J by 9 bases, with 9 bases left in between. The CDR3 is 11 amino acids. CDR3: CASIEDRELFF. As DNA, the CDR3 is TGTGCCAGCATTGAGGACAGGGAGCTGTTTTTT.

CDR3 sequence reads: CAWSVLKSDTEAFF. The CDR3 DNA is TGTGCCTGGAGTGTGCTTAAGTCGGACACTGAAGCTTTCTTT. The rearrangement links TRBV30 to TRBJ1-1; no clear D. This CDR3 has 14 residues. Germline V CDR1 and CDR2: GTSNPN, SVGIG (reference sequence). V lost 0 bases to trimming and J lost 3 bases, with 11 bases between them.

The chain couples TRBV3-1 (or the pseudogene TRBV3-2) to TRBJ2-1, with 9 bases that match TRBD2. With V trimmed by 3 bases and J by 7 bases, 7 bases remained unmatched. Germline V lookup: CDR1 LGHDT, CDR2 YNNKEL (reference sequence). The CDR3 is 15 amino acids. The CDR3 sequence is CASSQRGGGSNEQFF. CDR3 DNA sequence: TGTGCCAGCAGCCAGCGCGGGGGGGGCTCAAATGAGCAGTTCTTC.

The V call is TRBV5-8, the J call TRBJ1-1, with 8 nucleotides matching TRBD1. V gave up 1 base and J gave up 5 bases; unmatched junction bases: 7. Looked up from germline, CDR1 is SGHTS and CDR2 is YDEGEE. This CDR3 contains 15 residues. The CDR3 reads CASSLSGTGGTEAFF. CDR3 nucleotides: TGTGCCAGCAGCTTGTCCGGGACAGGAGGGACTGAAGCTTTCTTT.

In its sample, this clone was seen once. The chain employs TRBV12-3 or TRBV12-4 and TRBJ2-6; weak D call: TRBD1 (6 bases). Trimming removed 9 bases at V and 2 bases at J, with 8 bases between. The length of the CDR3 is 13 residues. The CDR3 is CASGQTGANVLTF. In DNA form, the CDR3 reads TGTGCCAGTGGACAGACTGGGGCCAACGTCCTGACTTTC.

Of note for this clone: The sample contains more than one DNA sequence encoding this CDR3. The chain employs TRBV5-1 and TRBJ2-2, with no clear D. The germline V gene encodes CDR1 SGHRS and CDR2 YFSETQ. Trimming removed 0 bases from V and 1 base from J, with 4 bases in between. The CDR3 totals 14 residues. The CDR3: CASSLGQNTGELFF. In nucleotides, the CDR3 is TGCGCCAGCAGCTTGGGGCAGAACACCGGGGAGCTGTTTTTT.

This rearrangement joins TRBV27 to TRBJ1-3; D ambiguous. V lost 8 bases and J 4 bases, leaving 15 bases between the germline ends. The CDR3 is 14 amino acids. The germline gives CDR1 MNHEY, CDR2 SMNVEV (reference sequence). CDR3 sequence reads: CASRPGNAGNTIYF. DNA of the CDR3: TGTGCCAGCCGTCCAGGAAACGCAGGAAACACCATATATTTT.

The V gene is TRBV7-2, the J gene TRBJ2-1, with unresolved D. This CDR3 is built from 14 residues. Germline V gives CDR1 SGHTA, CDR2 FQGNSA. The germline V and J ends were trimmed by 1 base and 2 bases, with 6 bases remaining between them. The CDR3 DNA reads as TGTGCCAGCAGCTTAGGGCAACCCTACAATGAGCAGTTCTTC. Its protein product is CASSLGQPYNEQFF. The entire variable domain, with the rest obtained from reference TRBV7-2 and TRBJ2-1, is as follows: GAGVSQSPSNKVTEKGKDVELRCDPISGHTALYWYRQSLGQGLEFLIYFQGNSAPDKSGLPSDRFSAERTGGSVSTLTIQRTQQEDSAVYLCASSLGQPYNEQFFGPGTRLTVL.